The source of this TCR beta chain is a study of control samples from healthy donors and cancer patients. Repertoires were generated with immunoSEQ multiplex PCR, while TCRdb's copy carries only in-frame clones and drops some. The data hold about 34,000 clones, with about 85% observed a single time. This CDR3 has 12 amino acids. Trimming took 1 base from V and 8 from J, leaving 7 bases between them. Germline values: CDR1 SGHRS, CDR2 YFSETQ. This clone is judged medium-sized. Sequencing input: PBMCs. The chain employs TRBV5-1 and TRBJ2-1; no reliable D call. This receptor was obtained from a woman in her thirties or forties with lung cancer. CDR3 in DNA: TGCGCCAGCAGCTTGTGGGCATATGAGCAGTTCTTC. The encoded protein is CASSLWAYEQFF.